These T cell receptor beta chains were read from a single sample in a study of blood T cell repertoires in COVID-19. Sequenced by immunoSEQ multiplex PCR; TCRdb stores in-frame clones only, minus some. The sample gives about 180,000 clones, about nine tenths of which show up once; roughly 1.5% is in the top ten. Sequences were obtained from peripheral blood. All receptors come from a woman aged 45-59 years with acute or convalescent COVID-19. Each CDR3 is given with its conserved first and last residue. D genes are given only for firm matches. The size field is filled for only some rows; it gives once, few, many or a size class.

TGCGCCAGCAGTAGCCTCCCCCGGGGGGTCTCTGGAAACACCATATATTTT | CASSSLPRGVSGNTIYF | . | few | TRBJ1-3 | TRBV4-1
TGTGCCAGCAGCTTACAGGGGGACGAGCAGTACTTC | CASSLQGDEQYF | TRBD1 | . | TRBJ2-7 | TRBV11-3
TGTGCCAGCCGACAGCCAACTAATGAAAAACTGTTTTTT | CASRQPTNEKLFF | . | . | TRBJ1-4 | TRBV12-3/TRBV12-4
TGTGCCAGCAGCTTAGAAGGGGGAAAGGTTAACTATGGCTACACCTTC | CASSLEGGKVNYGYTF | . | few | TRBJ1-2 | TRBV11-3
TGCAGCGTTGAAGAGTTCGGGGGTCTAGGGGAGACCCAGTACTTC | CSVEEFGGLGETQYF | . | once | TRBJ2-5 | TRBV29-1
TGCGCCAGCAGCCAAAGCGGGGGAACCAACACCGGGGAGCTGTTTTTT | CASSQSGGTNTGELFF | TRBD2 | . | TRBJ2-2 | TRBV4-1
TGTGCCAGCAGCTTGGTAGGCGGCACCTACGAGCAGTACTTC | CASSLVGGTYEQYF | . | . | TRBJ2-7 | TRBV5-6
TGTGCCAGCAGCTTGGCCCGCGATTCCTACGAGCAGTACTTC | CASSLARDSYEQYF | . | . | TRBJ2-7 | TRBV5-4
TGTGCCAGTAGCACAGGGTTTGTTGACTATGGCTACACCTTC | CASSTGFVDYGYTF | . | . | TRBJ1-2 | TRBV19
TGTGCCAGCAACGTGCGGGGCTATGGCTACACCTTC | CASNVRGYGYTF | . | . | TRBJ1-2 | TRBV2
TGCAGTGCTAGTCCCTGGGACAGCAGCTCCTATAATTCACCCCTCCACTTT | CSASPWDSSSYNSPLHF | TRBD1 | . | TRBJ1-6 | TRBV20-1
TGTGCCAGCTCACCAAATATGCTAGCGGGCGCCCTTCTCAATGAGCAGTTCTTC | CASSPNMLAGALLNEQFF | TRBD2 | . | TRBJ2-1 | TRBV18
TGTGCCAGCAGTAAAAGCCTACAGGGCACTCAGCCCCAGCATTTT | CASSKSLQGTQPQHF | . | . | TRBJ1-5 | TRBV6-6
TGTGCCACCAGTGATCCGGGGGTCACAGATACGCAGTATTTT | CATSDPGVTDTQYF | . | . | TRBJ2-3 | TRBV24-1
TGCGCCAGCAGCCCCCGGGACTCCTATGGCTACACCTTC | CASSPRDSYGYTF | . | . | TRBJ1-2 | TRBV5-1
TGTGCCAGCAGCCCCAGGGGGCAGGTACCAGATACGCAGTATTTT | CASSPRGQVPDTQYF | TRBD1 | . | TRBJ2-3 | TRBV3-1/TRBV3-2
TGTGCCAGCTCACCCCCGGGACAGGGGAACACTGAAGCTTTCTTT | CASSPPGQGNTEAFF | TRBD1 | . | TRBJ1-1 | TRBV18
TGTGCCAGCAGCTTAGTGCCAGATTCAAAAGAGACCCAGTACTTC | CASSLVPDSKETQYF | . | . | TRBJ2-5 | TRBV11-2
TGCGCCAGCAGTTCGTCACCCACTAGTCCCTACGAGCAGTACTTC | CASSSSPTSPYEQYF | . | . | TRBJ2-7 | TRBV5-1
TGTGCCAGCAGTCTATTAGGGGAAACTGAAGCTTTCTTT | CASSLLGETEAFF | . | . | TRBJ1-1 | TRBV7-9
TGCGCCAGCAGCCAAGATTGGGGGGACCAGCCGTTCTTC | CASSQDWGDQPFF | . | . | TRBJ2-1 | TRBV4-3
TGTGCCAGCAGTTTAATAGCGGGGGCAGGGGAGCAGTACTTC | CASSLIAGAGEQYF | TRBD2 | . | TRBJ2-7 | TRBV27
TGTGCCAGCAGTTTAGCTGACACAGTTGGCTACACCTTC | CASSLADTVGYTF | . | . | TRBJ1-2 | TRBV12-3/TRBV12-4
TGTGCCAGCAGCTTAGGGACAGCTGCTAACTATGGCTACACCTTC | CASSLGTAANYGYTF | . | . | TRBJ1-2 | TRBV7-2
TGTGCCTGGAGTAGACAGGGAAACTATGGCTACACCTTC | CAWSRQGNYGYTF | TRBD1 | . | TRBJ1-2 | TRBV30
TGTGCCAGTAGTATTTGGGCCCAGGACACAGATACGCAGTATTTT | CASSIWAQDTDTQYF | . | . | TRBJ2-3 | TRBV19
TGTGCCAGCAGGGCGGGACAGGGAGGTCAGCCCCAGCATTTT | CASRAGQGGQPQHF | TRBD1 | . | TRBJ1-5 | TRBV6-6
TGCGCCAGCAGTCCGGTACAGGGGGTCTACGAGCAGTACTTC | CASSPVQGVYEQYF | TRBD1 | . | TRBJ2-7 | TRBV5-1
TGTGCCTGGAGTCCCGGGACAGATACGCAGTATTTT | CAWSPGTDTQYF | . | . | TRBJ2-3 | TRBV30
TGTGCCAGCAGCTCAACAGGGTTCAATTCACCCCTCCACTTT | CASSSTGFNSPLHF | . | . | TRBJ1-6 | TRBV7-9
TGTGCCACCAGCAGAGATTGGGCAGGGGGAAATGAGCAGTTCTTC | CATSRDWAGGNEQFF | TRBD1 | . | TRBJ2-1 | TRBV15
TGTGCCAGTAGTCTAATGGGGGAGGGGCAAGAGACCCAGTACTTC | CASSLMGEGQETQYF | TRBD2 | . | TRBJ2-5 | TRBV19
TGTGCCAGCAGCCAGGGGACAGATGGCTACACCTTC | CASSQGTDGYTF | TRBD1 | . | TRBJ1-2 | TRBV7-8
TGTGCCAGCAGCCTTCAGGAAAATCAGCCCCAGCATTTT | CASSLQENQPQHF | . | . | TRBJ1-5 | TRBV3-1/TRBV3-2
TGTGCCAGCAGTCTGACTAGCGGGAGATTTGATACGCAGTATTTT | CASSLTSGRFDTQYF | TRBD2 | once | TRBJ2-3 | TRBV14
TGCGCCAGCAGCCAAGATCAGGGGACAGGGGGCCACGAGCAGTACTTC | CASSQDQGTGGHEQYF | TRBD1 | . | TRBJ2-7 | TRBV4-3
TGTGCCAGCAGTTTCGGACTAGCGGGACCCACAGATACGCAGTATTTT | CASSFGLAGPTDTQYF | TRBD2 | . | TRBJ2-3 | TRBV6-2/TRBV6-3